These 27 T cell receptor beta chains share one sample of origin, sequenced in a study of CD8 T cells in Susac syndrome. RNA amounts of roughly 0.45 to 1 ug underwent reverse transcription with random hexamers. MiXCR, applied by TCRdb to the immunoSEQ multiplex PCR reads, yields one record per CDR3 protein. This sample yields over 100,000 distinct CDR3 sequences, of which approximately 91% are seen a single time; about 0.14% belongs to the top ten. The sequenced material came from CD4+ T cells from PBMCs. The receptors here all came from a human donor in good health.

The chain employs TRBV29-1 and TRBJ1-1; 12 nucleotides agree with TRBD1. Germline V CDR1 and CDR2: SQVTM, ANQGSEA. This CDR3 has 15 amino acids. V gave up 4 bases and J gave up 2 bases; unmatched junction bases: 5. The CDR3 spells CSVGTGTGGNTEAFF. CDR3 nucleotides: TGCAGCGTTGGAACTGGGACAGGGGGCAACACTGAAGCTTTCTTT.

The rearrangement joins TRBV10-3 to TRBJ1-5; D call uncertain. Germline V lookup: CDR1 ENHRY, CDR2 SYGVKD. This CDR3 has 13 residues. Between the trimmed V and J ends, which lost 6 bases and 1 base, there was a span of 7 bases. The CDR3 protein is CAIRGGSNQPQHF. For the CDR3, the DNA is TGTGCCATCAGGGGCGGCAGCAATCAGCCCCAGCATTTT.

This rearrangement joins TRBV10-3 to TRBJ2-1, with unresolved D. The CDR3 extends over 14 amino acids. V lost 4 bases, J lost 6 bases, and 13 bases lay in between. CDR1 is ENHRY, CDR2 SYGVKD, per germline. CDR3 residues: CAISAWRTSNEQFF. CDR3 nucleotides: TGTGCCATCAGTGCCTGGCGGACCAGCAATGAGCAGTTCTTC.

The J gene is TRBJ1-2, the V gene TRBV6-2 or TRBV6-3; 7 positions match TRBD1. Germline lookup yields CDR1 MNHEY and CDR2 SVGEGT. V shed 0 bases, J shed 7 bases, and the junction held 5 bases outside the gene matches. The CDR3 is 14 amino acids. CDR3 protein: CASSYSGQAGGYTF. In DNA, the CDR3 is TGTGCCAGCAGTTACTCCGGACAGGCCGGTGGCTACACCTTC.

V usage is TRBV20-1 and J usage is TRBJ1-1; a weak D match, TRBD1 (5 bases). This CDR3 is built from 12 residues. Germline V CDR1 and CDR2: DFQATT, SNEGSKA (reference sequence). Trimming cost V 0 bases and J 12 bases, with 14 bases left between them. The CDR3 DNA is TGCAGTGCTAGAGATGGGCAGGGTTTGACTTTCTTT. Amino acids: CSARDGQGLTFF.

This chain uses TRBV5-1 with TRBJ2-1; 8 bases are shared with TRBD1. Germline V CDR1 and CDR2: SGHRS, YFSETQ. J lost 7 bases, V lost 5 bases, and 11 bases had no gene match. The CDR3 extends over 15 amino acids. The CDR3: CASRKQGELRNEQFF. DNA of the CDR3: TGCGCCAGCAGAAAACAGGGGGAACTTAGGAATGAGCAGTTCTTC.

The rearrangement uses TRBV12-3 or TRBV12-4 and TRBJ1-2; tentative D call: TRBD1 (5 bases). Trimming stripped 3 bases from V and 3 bases from J, with 8 bases between. The CDR3 is 13 residues long. CDR3 protein: CASSFRDDYGYTF. CDR3 nucleotides: TGTGCCAGCAGTTTCCGGGACGACTATGGCTACACCTTC.

The V call is TRBV3-1, the J call TRBJ2-2; D might be TRBD2 (6 bases). Trimming took off 3 bases at V and 5 bases at J, with 16 bases between the two ends. CDR1 LGHDT and CDR2 YNNKEL come from the germline V gene (reference sequence). The CDR3 has 16 amino acids. The CDR3 DNA sequence: TGTGCCAGCAGCCAGAGCGGGCAGCTGAAAACCGGGGAGCTGTTTTTT. Its translation is CASSQSGQLKTGELFF.

The rearrangement links TRBV30 to TRBJ1-1, with a weak D call TRBD1 (5 bases). Trimming shortened V by 4 bases and J by 5 bases, and 20 bases separated the two germline ends. The CDR3 is made up of 15 amino acids. CDR1 is GTSNPN and CDR2 is SVGIG in the germline V gene (reference sequence). In DNA, the CDR3 is TGTGCCTGGACCCGATTCTCCGGGGCCTGGACTGAAGCTTTCTTT. Translating it yields CAWTRFSGAWTEAFF.

V gene TRBV4-2 combines with J gene TRBJ2-2; 10 bases fit TRBD2. Germline V lookup: CDR1 LGHNA, CDR2 YNFKEQ. The CDR3 is made up of 18 amino acids. Trimming took 1 base from V and 4 from J; bases not matched to a gene: 9. The CDR3 spells CASSQGSTGLASTGELFF. In DNA form, the CDR3 reads TGTGCCAGCAGCCAAGGCAGTACGGGACTAGCGAGCACCGGGGAGCTGTTTTTT.

J is TRBJ1-2 and V is TRBV28; 9 bases match TRBD1. The CDR3 sequence is 14 residues long. CDR1 and CDR2 (germline): MDHEN, SYDVKM. J gave up 4 bases and V 7 bases, and 7 bases lay outside the gene matches. The CDR3 is CASTQGQGSYGYTF. As DNA, the CDR3 is TGTGCCAGCACTCAGGGACAGGGTTCCTATGGCTACACCTTC.

In its sample, this clonotype was seen a few times. The J gene is TRBJ1-2, the V gene TRBV7-9, with D uncertain. The CDR3 is 14 residues long. V was clipped by 3 bases and J by 3 bases, with 11 bases between them. Germline assignment: CDR1 SEHNR and CDR2 FQNEAQ (reference sequence). As DNA, the CDR3 is TGTGCCAGCAGCTTGTTGGCGACTCACTATGGCTACACCTTC. Translated, it gives CASSLLATHYGYTF.

This chain joins TRBV29-1 and TRBJ2-7, with 9 bases fitting TRBD1. Germline trimming cut 2 bases from V and 1 base from J; bases unmatched to any gene: 6. The CDR3 totals 15 residues. Germline-derived CDR1 and CDR2 are SQVTM and ANQGSEA. The CDR3 reads CSVERLGTGSYEQYF. For the CDR3, the DNA is TGCAGCGTTGAACGTCTCGGGACAGGGTCCTACGAGCAGTACTTC.

The rearrangement links TRBV12-3 or TRBV12-4 to TRBJ1-1; D possibly corresponds to TRBD1 (6 bases). CDR3 size: 16 residues. V lost 2 bases, J lost 5 bases, and 18 bases lay in between. DNA of the CDR3: TGTGCCAGCAGTTTAAGGGCAGTGGGGGCGCGGACTGAAGCTTTCTTT. This sequence encodes CASSLRAVGARTEAFF.

This chain joins TRBV12-3 or TRBV12-4 and TRBJ2-7, with TRBD1 as a possible D gene (5 bases). The CDR3 is made up of 15 amino acids. V was trimmed by 6 bases and J by 2 bases, leaving 17 bases between them. The CDR3 DNA is TGTGCCAGCAGGAAATCCGGCCAGGGCCCCTACGAGCAGTACTTC. It specifies CASRKSGQGPYEQYF.

This clonotype has only one observation. The chain couples TRBV2 to TRBJ1-1, with D hard to call. The V and J ends lost 3 bases and 7 bases respectively, with 9 bases between them. CDR3 length equals 12 residues. Germline-derived CDR1 and CDR2 are SNHLY and FYNNEI. The CDR3 loop is CASSEGGIEAFF. In DNA form, the CDR3 reads TGTGCCAGCAGTGAGGGCGGAATTGAAGCTTTCTTT. The complete variable domain, with remaining parts taken from reference TRBV2 and TRBJ1-1, reads EPEVTQTPSHQVTQMGQEVILRCVPISNHLYFYWYRQILGQKVEFLVSFYNNEISEKSEIFDDQFSVERPDGSNFTLKIRSTKLEDSAMYFCASSEGGIEAFFGQGTRLTVV.

The CDR3 DNA reads as TGTGCCAGCAGTCCGGAACGACTAGCGGGGGAGTACAATGAGCAGTTCTTC. This gives the protein CASSPERLAGEYNEQFF. This chain joins TRBV27 and TRBJ2-1, with 12 bases lining up with TRBD2. Germline V gene data show CDR1 as MNHEY and CDR2 as SMNVEV (reference sequence). V dropped 5 bases and J dropped 4; count of bases not matched to a gene: 9. CDR3 length: 17 amino acids.

This clonotype was picked up one time. V usage is TRBV19 and J usage is TRBJ1-2; D unresolved. The CDR3 extends over 14 amino acids. The germline V and J ends were trimmed by 9 bases and 0 bases, with 14 bases remaining between them. Germline V gene data show CDR1 as LNHDA and CDR2 as SQIVND (reference sequence). This CDR3 is CASNPGLANYGYTF. The DNA for the CDR3 is TGTGCCAGCAACCCGGGTCTCGCTAACTATGGCTACACCTTC.

This sequence joins TRBV19 and TRBJ1-5; D might be TRBD1 (6 bases). Trimming stripped 3 bases from V and 4 bases from J, with 25 bases between. The CDR3 length is 19 residues. CDR1 and CDR2 from the germline V gene are LNHDA and SQIVND (reference sequence). The chain's CDR3 is CASSMLWDTRSWGNQPQHF. The CDR3 DNA follows: TGTGCCAGTAGTATGCTCTGGGACACCAGGAGCTGGGGAAATCAGCCCCAGCATTTT.

V gene TRBV4-2 combines with J gene TRBJ2-5; 11 bases are a match to TRBD2. Losses at the gene ends were 3 bases for V and 1 base for J; bases not matched to a gene: 4. This CDR3 comprises 16 residues. From germline, CDR1 is LGHNA and CDR2 YNFKEQ. The CDR3 nucleotides read TGTGCCAGCAGCCAGGGACTAGCGGAAGGCCAAGAGACCCAGTACTTC. Its protein product is CASSQGLAEGQETQYF.

This chain connects TRBV29-1 to TRBJ2-7; D might be TRBD1 (6 bases). The CDR3 spans 12 residues. The V end lost 6 bases, the J end lost 3 bases, and 12 bases lay between the germline ends. In germline, CDR1 is SQVTM, CDR2 ANQGSEA. DNA of the CDR3: TGCAGCGTCGAACAGGGTTACTACGAGCAGTACTTC. It yields the protein CSVEQGYYEQYF.

V and J are TRBV10-3 and TRBJ2-1, with a weak D call TRBD2 (5 bases). This CDR3 region has 15 residues. Germline V gene lookup returns CDR1 ENHRY and CDR2 SYGVKD. Trimming took 10 bases from V and 7 from J, leaving 23 bases between them. The CDR3 nucleotides read TGTGCCAGCGGTGAGGGAGCGGAGCAGCCTAATGAGCAGTTCTTC. Protein sequence: CASGEGAEQPNEQFF.

This clonotype was seen a single time. This chain joins TRBV12-3 or TRBV12-4 and TRBJ2-1, with a weak D call TRBD2 (6 bases). The CDR3 totals 15 residues. Trimming removed 6 bases at V and 4 bases at J, with 16 bases between. DNA for the CDR3: TGTGCCAGCAGAACCTTCGGGGGACGGTACAATGAGCAGTTCTTC. Residues: CASRTFGGRYNEQFF.

The V call is TRBV4-3, the J call TRBJ2-5; D is possibly TRBD1 or TRBD2 (5 bases each). The CDR3 has 15 amino acids. Germline-derived CDR1 and CDR2 are LGHNA and YSLEER. V lost 1 base to trimming and J lost 2 bases, with 11 bases between them. The chain's CDR3 is CASSQGQGAQETQYF. The CDR3 DNA is TGCGCCAGCAGCCAAGGGCAGGGAGCGCAAGAGACCCAGTACTTC.

The genes are TRBV7-8 and TRBJ2-1; D ambiguous. Germline V lookup: CDR1 SGHVS, CDR2 FQNEAQ. Trimming left V 0 bases short and J 6 bases short, with 12 bases between. CDR3 size: 15 residues. In DNA form, the CDR3 reads TGTGCCAGCAGCTTAGCGGAATCAAGTAGCAATGAGCAGTTCTTC. Translating gives CASSLAESSSNEQFF.

This rearrangement joins TRBV7-2 to TRBJ1-1; D uncertain. The CDR3 is 17 amino acids. Germline assignment: CDR1 SGHTA and CDR2 FQGNSA. The V gene lost 1 base and the J gene lost 0 bases, with 15 bases spanning the gap. The CDR3: CASSLVPGGIMNTEAFF. In nucleotides, the CDR3 is TGTGCCAGCAGCTTAGTCCCGGGAGGCATCATGAACACTGAAGCTTTCTTT.

The V gene is TRBV7-2, the J gene TRBJ1-4; 11 bases fit TRBD1. CDR3 length: 14 amino acids. Germline CDR1 and CDR2: SGHTA and FQGNSA. Trimming removed 5 bases from V and 8 bases from J; junction bases left unmatched: 4. CDR3 nucleotides: TGTGCCAGCAGCCAGGACAGGGGGCAAGAAAAACTGTTTTTT. Translation gives CASSQDRGQEKLFF.